This T cell receptor beta chain was sequenced for a study of cytomegalovirus exposure and HLA in healthy donors. TCRdb's copy holds only in-frame clones and misses some; the assay was immunoSEQ multiplex PCR. The sample records about 150,000 clones, roughly 92% being singletons. The germline V gene has CDR1 MNHEY and CDR2 SVGAGI. The CDR3 runs to 13 residues. V was cut by 4 bases and J by 5 bases, with 11 bases left in between. The TCR comes from a man between 18 and 29 years old in good health and CMV-seronegative. Sequencing was done on a sample of PBMCs. The genes are TRBV6-5 and TRBJ1-1; D possibly corresponds to TRBD1 (5 bases). CDR3 region: CASSSVTVTEAFF. CDR3 sequence (DNA): TGTGCCAGCAGTTCCGTGACAGTTACTGAAGCTTTCTTT.